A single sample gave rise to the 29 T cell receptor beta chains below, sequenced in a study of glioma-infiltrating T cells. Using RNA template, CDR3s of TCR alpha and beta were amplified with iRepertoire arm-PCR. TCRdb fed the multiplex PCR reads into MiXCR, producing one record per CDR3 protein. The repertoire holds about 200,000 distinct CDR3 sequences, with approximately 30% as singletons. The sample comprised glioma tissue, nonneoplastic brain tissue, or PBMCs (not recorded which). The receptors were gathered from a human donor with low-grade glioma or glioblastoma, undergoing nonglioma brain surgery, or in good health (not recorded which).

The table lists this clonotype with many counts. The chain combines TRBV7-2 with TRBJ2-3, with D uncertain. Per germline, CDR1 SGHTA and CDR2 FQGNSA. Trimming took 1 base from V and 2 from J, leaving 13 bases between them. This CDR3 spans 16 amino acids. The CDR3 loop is CASSLVGQTLTDTQYF. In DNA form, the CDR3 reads TGTGCCAGCAGCTTAGTTGGGCAGACTCTCACAGATACGCAGTATTTT.

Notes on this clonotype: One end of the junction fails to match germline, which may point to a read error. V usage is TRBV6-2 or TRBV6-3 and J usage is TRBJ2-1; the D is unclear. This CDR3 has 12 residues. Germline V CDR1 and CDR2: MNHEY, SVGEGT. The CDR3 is CASSPTEDTKYF. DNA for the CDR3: TGTGCCAGCAGTCCCACCGAGGATACCAAGTACTTC.

The CDR3 DNA reads TGTGCCAGCAGCTTGGGGGGAGAAGAGACCCAGTACTTC. Encoded protein: CASSLGGEETQYF. This chain connects TRBV7-9 to TRBJ2-5; weak D call: TRBD2 (6 bases). Germline CDR1 reads SEHNR; CDR2 reads FQNEAQ (reference sequence). Trimming left V 3 bases short and J 3 bases short, with 8 bases between. The CDR3 consists of 13 residues.

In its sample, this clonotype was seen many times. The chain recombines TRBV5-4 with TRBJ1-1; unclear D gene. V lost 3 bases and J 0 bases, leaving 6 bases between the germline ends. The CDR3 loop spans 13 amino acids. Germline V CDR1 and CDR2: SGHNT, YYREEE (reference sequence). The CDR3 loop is CASSSDVNTEAFF. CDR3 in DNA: TGTGCCAGCAGCTCCGACGTGAACACTGAAGCTTTCTTT.

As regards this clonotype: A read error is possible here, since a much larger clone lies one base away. Written as DNA, the CDR3 is TGTGCCACCAGCAGAGACAGGGGACCTCCAGACTCCTACTACGAGCAGTACTTC. Amino acids: CATSRDRGPPDSYYEQYF. V is TRBV15 and J is TRBJ2-7; possible D gene TRBD1, 6 bases. Germline-derived CDR1 and CDR2 are LNHNV and YYDKDF (reference sequence). V was trimmed by 0 bases and J by 3 bases, leaving 21 bases between them. The CDR3 length is 18 residues.

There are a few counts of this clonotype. CDR3 in DNA: TGCGCCAGCAGCTTGAAGGGTCCATCAAAAGCTTTCTTT. This encodes CASSLKGPSKAFF. V gene TRBV5-1 combines with J gene TRBJ1-1; no clear D gene. Trimming took 1 base from V and 9 from J, leaving 13 bases between them. The CDR3 has 13 amino acids. Germline lookup yields CDR1 SGHRS and CDR2 YFSETQ.

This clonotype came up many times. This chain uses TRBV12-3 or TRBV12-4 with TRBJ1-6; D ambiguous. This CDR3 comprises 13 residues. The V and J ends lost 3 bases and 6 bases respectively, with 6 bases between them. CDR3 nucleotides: TGTGCCAGCAGTTTCGTGATTAATTCACCCCTCCACTTT. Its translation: CASSFVINSPLHF.

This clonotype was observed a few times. CDR3 sequence: CASRLSGESFTEAFF. CDR3 DNA sequence: TGTGCCAGTCGCTTGAGCGGGGAATCTTTCACTGAAGCTTTCTTT. The V call is TRBV19, the J call TRBJ1-1; D uncertain. Trimming took 8 bases from V and 4 from J, leaving 20 bases between them. The CDR3 consists of 15 residues. The germline CDR1 and CDR2 sequences are LNHDA and SQIVND (reference sequence).

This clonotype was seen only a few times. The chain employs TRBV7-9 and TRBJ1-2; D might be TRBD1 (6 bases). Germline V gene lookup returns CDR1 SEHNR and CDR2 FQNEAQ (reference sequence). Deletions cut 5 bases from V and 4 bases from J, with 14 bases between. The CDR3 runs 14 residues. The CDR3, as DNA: TGTGCCAGCAGCCCGGGACACGAAAGCTATGGCTACACCTTC. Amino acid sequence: CASSPGHESYGYTF.

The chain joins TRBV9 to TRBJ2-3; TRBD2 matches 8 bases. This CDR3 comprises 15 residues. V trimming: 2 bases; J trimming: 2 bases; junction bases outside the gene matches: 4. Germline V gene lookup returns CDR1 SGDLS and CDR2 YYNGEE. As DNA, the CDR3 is TGTGCCAGCAGCGTGCTTAGCGGGGACACAGATACGCAGTATTTT. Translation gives CASSVLSGDTDTQYF.

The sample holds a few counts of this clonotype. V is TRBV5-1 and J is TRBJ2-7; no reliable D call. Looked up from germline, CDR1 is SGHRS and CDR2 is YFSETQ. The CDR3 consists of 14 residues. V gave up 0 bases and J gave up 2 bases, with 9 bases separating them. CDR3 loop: CASSLGVNPYEQYF. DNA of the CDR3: TGCGCCAGCAGCTTGGGCGTAAACCCCTACGAGCAGTACTTC.

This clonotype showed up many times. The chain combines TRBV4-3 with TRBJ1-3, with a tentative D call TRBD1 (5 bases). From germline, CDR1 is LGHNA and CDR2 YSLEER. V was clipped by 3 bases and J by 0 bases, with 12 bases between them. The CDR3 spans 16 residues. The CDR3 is CASSQGLIVSGNTIYF. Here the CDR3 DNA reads TGCGCCAGCAGCCAGGGACTCATCGTCTCTGGAAACACCATATATTTT.

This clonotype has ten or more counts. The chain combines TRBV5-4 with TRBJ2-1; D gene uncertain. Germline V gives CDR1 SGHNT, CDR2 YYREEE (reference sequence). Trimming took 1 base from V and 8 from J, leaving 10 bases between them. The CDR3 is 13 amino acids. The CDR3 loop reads CASSLSRSHEQFF. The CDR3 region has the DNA TGTGCCAGCAGCTTGTCACGGAGTCATGAGCAGTTCTTC.

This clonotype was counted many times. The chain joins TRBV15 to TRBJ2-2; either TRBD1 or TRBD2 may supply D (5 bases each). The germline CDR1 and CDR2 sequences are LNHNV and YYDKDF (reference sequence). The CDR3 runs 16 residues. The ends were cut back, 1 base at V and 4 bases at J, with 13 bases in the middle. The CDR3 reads CATSRGTLGATGELFF. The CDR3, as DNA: TGTGCCACCAGCAGAGGAACCCTCGGGGCCACCGGGGAGCTGTTTTTT.

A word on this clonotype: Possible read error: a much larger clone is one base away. The CDR3 nucleotides are TGTGCCAGCATCCCCCCAAGGAGTTTCGATACCCAGTACTTC. Its translation: CASIPPRSFDTQYF. J is TRBJ2-5 and V is TRBV3-1; D remains ambiguous. Germline CDR1 and CDR2: LGHDT and YNNKEL (reference sequence). This CDR3 region has 14 residues. Trimming took off 7 bases at V and 8 bases at J, with 20 bases between the two ends.

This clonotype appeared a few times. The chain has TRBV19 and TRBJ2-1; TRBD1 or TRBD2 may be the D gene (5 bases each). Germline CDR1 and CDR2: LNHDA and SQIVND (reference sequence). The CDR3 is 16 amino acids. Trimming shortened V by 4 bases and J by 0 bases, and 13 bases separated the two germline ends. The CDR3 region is CASSTGTFLSYNEQFF. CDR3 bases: TGTGCCAGTAGTACGGGGACCTTCCTCTCCTACAATGAGCAGTTCTTC.

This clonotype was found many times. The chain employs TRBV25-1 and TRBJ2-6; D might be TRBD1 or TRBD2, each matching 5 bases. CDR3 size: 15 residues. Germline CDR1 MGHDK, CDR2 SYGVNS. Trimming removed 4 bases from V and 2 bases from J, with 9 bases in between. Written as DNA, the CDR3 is TGTGCCAGCAGTGCCGGGACCCCTGGGGCCAACGTCCTGACTTTC. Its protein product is CASSAGTPGANVLTF.

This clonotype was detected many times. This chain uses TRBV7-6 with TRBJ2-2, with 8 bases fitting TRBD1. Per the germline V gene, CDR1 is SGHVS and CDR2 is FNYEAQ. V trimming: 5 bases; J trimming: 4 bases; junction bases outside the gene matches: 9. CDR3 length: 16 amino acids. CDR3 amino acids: CASSPGQGEPTGELFF. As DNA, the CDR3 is TGTGCCAGCAGCCCAGGACAGGGAGAACCCACCGGGGAGCTGTTTTTT. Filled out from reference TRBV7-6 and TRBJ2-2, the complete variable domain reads GAGVSQSPRYKVTKRGQDVALRCDPISGHVSLYWYRQALGQGPEFLTYFNYEAQQDKSGLPNDRFSAERPEGSISTLTIQRTEQRDSAMYRCASSPGQGEPTGELFFGEGSRLTVL.

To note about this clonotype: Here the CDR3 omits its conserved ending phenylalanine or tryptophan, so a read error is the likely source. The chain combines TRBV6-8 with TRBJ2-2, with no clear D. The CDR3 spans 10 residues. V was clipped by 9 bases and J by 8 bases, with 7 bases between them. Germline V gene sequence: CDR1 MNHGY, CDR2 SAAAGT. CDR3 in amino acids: CARINGELFV. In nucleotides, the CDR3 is TGTGCCAGGATAAATGGGGAGCTGTTTGTT.

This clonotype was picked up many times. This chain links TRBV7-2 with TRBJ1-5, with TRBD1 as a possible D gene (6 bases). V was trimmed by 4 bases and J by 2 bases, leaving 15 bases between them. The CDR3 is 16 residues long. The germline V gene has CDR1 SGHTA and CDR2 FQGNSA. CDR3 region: CASSSPGGAGNQPQHF. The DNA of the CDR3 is TGTGCCAGCAGCTCCCCGGGGGGGGCTGGCAATCAGCCCCAGCATTTT.

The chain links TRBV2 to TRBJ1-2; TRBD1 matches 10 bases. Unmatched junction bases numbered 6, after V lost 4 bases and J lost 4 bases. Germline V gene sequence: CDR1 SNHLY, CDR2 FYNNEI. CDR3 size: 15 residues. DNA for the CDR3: TGTGCCAGCAGTGCTAGGGACAGGGGAAGCTATGGCTACACCTTC. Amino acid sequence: CASSARDRGSYGYTF.

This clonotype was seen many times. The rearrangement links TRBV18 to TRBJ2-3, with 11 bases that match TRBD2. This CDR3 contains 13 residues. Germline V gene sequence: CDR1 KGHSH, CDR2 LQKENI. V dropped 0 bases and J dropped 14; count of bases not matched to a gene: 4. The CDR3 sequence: CASSPPTSGDPYF. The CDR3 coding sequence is TGTGCCAGCTCACCACCGACTAGCGGGGATCCGTATTTT. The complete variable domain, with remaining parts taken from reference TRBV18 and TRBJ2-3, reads NAGVMQNPRHLVRRRGQEARLRCSPMKGHSHVYWYRQLPEEGLKFMVYLQKENIIDESGMPKERFSAEFPKEGPSILRIQQVVRGDSAAYFCASSPPTSGDPYFGPGTRLTVL.

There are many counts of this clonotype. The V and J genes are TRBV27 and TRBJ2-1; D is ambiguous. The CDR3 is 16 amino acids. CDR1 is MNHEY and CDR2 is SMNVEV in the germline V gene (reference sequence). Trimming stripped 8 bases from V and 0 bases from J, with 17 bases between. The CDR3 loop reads CASDPSPTLSYNEQFF. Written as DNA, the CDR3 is TGTGCCAGCGACCCCAGCCCTACTCTCTCCTACAATGAGCAGTTCTTC.

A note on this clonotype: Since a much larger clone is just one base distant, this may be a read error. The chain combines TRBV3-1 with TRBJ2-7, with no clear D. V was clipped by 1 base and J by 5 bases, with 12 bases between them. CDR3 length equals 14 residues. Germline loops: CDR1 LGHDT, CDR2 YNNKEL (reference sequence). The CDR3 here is CASSQAETPNEQYF. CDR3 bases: TGTGCCAGCAGCCAAGCCGAGACACCGAACGAGCAGTACTTC.

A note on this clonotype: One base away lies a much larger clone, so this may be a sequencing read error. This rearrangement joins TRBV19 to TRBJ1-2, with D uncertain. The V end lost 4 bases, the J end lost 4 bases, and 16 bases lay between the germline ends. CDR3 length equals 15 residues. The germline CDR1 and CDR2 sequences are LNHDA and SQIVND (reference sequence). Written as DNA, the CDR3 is TGTGCCAGTAGTACGCAAGAGGGAGGCGGCTATGGCTACACCTTC. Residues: CASSTQEGGGYGYTF.

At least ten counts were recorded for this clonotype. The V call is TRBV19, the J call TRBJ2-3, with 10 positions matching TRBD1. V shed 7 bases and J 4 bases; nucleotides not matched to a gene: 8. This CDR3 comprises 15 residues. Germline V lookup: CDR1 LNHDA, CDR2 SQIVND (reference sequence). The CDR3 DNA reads TGTGCCAGTAAACCCGGGACAGGGGTGGCAGATACGCAGTATTTT. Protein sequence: CASKPGTGVADTQYF.

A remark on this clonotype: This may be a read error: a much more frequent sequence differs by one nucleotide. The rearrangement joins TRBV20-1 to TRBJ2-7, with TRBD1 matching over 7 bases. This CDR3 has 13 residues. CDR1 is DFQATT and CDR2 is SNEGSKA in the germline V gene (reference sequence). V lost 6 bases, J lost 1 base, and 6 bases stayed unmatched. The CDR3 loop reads CSAPDRVSYEQYF. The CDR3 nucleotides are TGCAGTGCCCCCGACAGGGTGTCCTACGAGCAGTACTTC.

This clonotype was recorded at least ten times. CDR3 in amino acids: CATSIDQETQYF. DNA for the CDR3: TGTGCCACCAGCATCGATCAAGAGACCCAGTACTTC. V is TRBV15 and J is TRBJ2-5, with unresolved D. V was shortened by 4 bases and J by 2 bases, with 5 bases between the two germline ends. The CDR3 is made up of 12 amino acids. Looked up from germline, CDR1 is LNHNV and CDR2 is YYDKDF (reference sequence).

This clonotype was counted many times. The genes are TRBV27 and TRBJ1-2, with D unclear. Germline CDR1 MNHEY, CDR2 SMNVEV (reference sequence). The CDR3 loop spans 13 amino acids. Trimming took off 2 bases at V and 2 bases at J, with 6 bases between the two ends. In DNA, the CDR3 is TGTGCCAGCAGTTTAGGGCCAAACTATGGCTACACCTTC. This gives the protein CASSLGPNYGYTF.